This entry lists 10 T cell receptor beta chains sequenced from one sample in a study of cytomegalovirus exposure and HLA in healthy donors. Assay used: immunoSEQ multiplex PCR; TCRdb lists only in-frame clones, some missing. Among some 120,000 clones listed, approximately 94% were seen once. The material sequenced was PBMCs. The receptors here all came from a man aged 18 to 29 in good health and CMV-seronegative.

The chain is built from TRBV7-9 and TRBJ2-2; D is possibly TRBD2 (5 bases). Trimming shortened V by 11 bases and J by 2 bases, and 18 bases separated the two germline ends. CDR3 length equals 15 residues. Per germline, CDR1 SEHNR and CDR2 FQNEAQ (reference sequence). The CDR3 DNA is TGTGCCTCCGTGGTAGGGCGGGTCAACACCGGGGAGCTGTTTTTT. Protein: CASVVGRVNTGELFF.

CDR3 amino acids: CASSMQGMNTEAFF. DNA for the CDR3: TGTGCCAGTAGTATGCAGGGCATGAACACTGAAGCTTTCTTT. This chain links TRBV19 with TRBJ1-1, with D possibly matching TRBD1 (5 bases). This CDR3 contains 14 residues. Germline-derived CDR1 and CDR2 are LNHDA and SQIVND (reference sequence). Trimming removed 3 bases at V and 0 bases at J, with 8 bases between.

J is TRBJ2-7 and V is TRBV27; D might be TRBD2 (5 bases). The CDR3 is made up of 14 amino acids. Trimming stripped 4 bases from V and 2 bases from J, with 12 bases between. Germline V CDR1 and CDR2: MNHEY, SMNVEV (reference sequence). The CDR3 loop is CASSWRLGAYEQYF. In DNA, the CDR3 is TGTGCCAGCAGTTGGAGGCTAGGCGCCTACGAGCAGTACTTC.

The chain couples TRBV19 to TRBJ1-1; D not resolved. Trimming shortened V by 5 bases and J by 4 bases, and 17 bases separated the two germline ends. The V gene's germline CDR1 is LNHDA and CDR2 SQIVND (reference sequence). The CDR3 loop spans 15 amino acids. This CDR3 reads CASSFPTAGGTEAFF. Written as DNA, the CDR3 is TGTGCCAGTAGTTTCCCGACCGCGGGAGGCACTGAAGCTTTCTTT.

As regards this clone: Relative to the germline gene, one junction end is altered; a read error may explain this. The gene calls are TRBV15 and TRBJ2-7; 11 bases match TRBD1. CDR3 length equals 16 residues. In germline, CDR1 is LNHNV, CDR2 YYDKDF (reference sequence). The CDR3 loop reads CATRRGQGAIGREQYF. The CDR3 nucleotides read TGTGCCACCAGGAGAGGACAGGGGGCAATAGGTCGGGAGCAGTACTTC.

The rearrangement joins TRBV6-5 to TRBJ1-5, with TRBD1 matching 8 bases. The V segment lost 6 bases and the J segment 5 bases; nucleotides outside the gene matches: 3. The V gene's germline CDR1 is MNHEY and CDR2 SVGAGI. The CDR3 is 13 amino acids. Here the CDR3 DNA reads TGTGCCAGCAGACCGACAGGGGATCAGCCCCAGCATTTT. Its translation: CASRPTGDQPQHF.

For this clone: Other DNA sequences in the same sample also yield this CDR3. The chain uses TRBV6-5 and TRBJ2-1; tentatively, D is TRBD1 (5 bases). Germline V gives CDR1 MNHEY, CDR2 SVGAGI. The CDR3 extends over 13 amino acids. Trimming pared 0 bases from V and 7 bases from J, leaving 7 bases between. The CDR3 DNA is TGTGCCAGCAGTTACTCAACAGGAAATGAGCAGTTCTTC. It yields the protein CASSYSTGNEQFF.

The genes are TRBV20-1 and TRBJ1-5; D is undetermined. Deletions cut 0 bases from V and 9 bases from J, with 6 bases between. Per germline, CDR1 DFQATT and CDR2 SNEGSKA (reference sequence). The CDR3 extends over 11 amino acids. CDR3 amino acids: CSARDPWPQHF. CDR3 in DNA: TGCAGTGCTAGAGATCCGTGGCCCCAGCATTTT.

The gene calls are TRBV14 and TRBJ2-2; no reliable D call. The V end lost 0 bases, the J end lost 5 bases, and 7 bases lay between the germline ends. From germline, CDR1 is SGHDN and CDR2 FVKESK. The CDR3 is 14 residues long. CDR3 residues: CASSQELRTGELFF. CDR3 nucleotides: TGTGCCAGCAGCCAAGAGCTGAGGACCGGGGAGCTGTTTTTT.

J is TRBJ1-2 and V is TRBV2; D perhaps matches TRBD1 (5 bases). V was shortened by 8 bases and J by 7 bases, with 23 bases between the two germline ends. Germline V CDR1 and CDR2: SNHLY, FYNNEI. This CDR3 region has 15 residues. The CDR3 sequence: CASRRPEQGGVGYTF. DNA for the CDR3: TGTGCCAGCCGGAGACCCGAGCAGGGCGGGGTTGGCTACACCTTC.